The 20 T cell receptor beta chains below all came from one sample that was sequenced in a study of T cells in Graves' hyperthyroidism and ophthalmopathy. RNA transcripts gave rise to amplified TCR beta CDR3 regions. HTBI primers drove first-round RT-PCR of the TCR CDR3. One entry per CDR3 protein, called by TCRdb with MiXCR from the multiplex PCR reads. The sample lists roughly 380,000 distinct CDR3 sequences; approximately 13% were seen once. Sequenced: blood. Every receptor here comes from a man younger than 45 with Graves' hyperthyroidism that later progressed to Graves' ophthalmopathy.

This clonotype has at least ten counts. CDR3 nucleotides: TGTGCCAGCAGTCTCCAAGAGGGTCAACCCCAGCATTTT. Its protein product is CASSLQEGQPQHF. The rearrangement links TRBV12-3 or TRBV12-4 to TRBJ1-5; D call uncertain. V lost 5 bases to trimming and J lost 10 bases, with 15 bases between them. The CDR3 loop spans 13 amino acids.

The table lists this clonotype with many counts. The chain combines TRBV7-9 with TRBJ2-1; D is ambiguous. Between the trimmed V and J ends, which lost 0 bases and 5 bases, there was a span of 2 bases. Per germline, CDR1 SEHNR and CDR2 FQNEAQ (reference sequence). The CDR3 length is 12 residues. CDR3 sequence reads: CASSLAHNEQFF. As DNA, the CDR3 is TGTGCCAGCAGCTTAGCCCACAATGAGCAGTTCTTC.

V and J are TRBV10-2 and TRBJ2-3; TRBD2 agrees at 12 bases. The germline gives CDR1 WSHSY, CDR2 SAAADI. V trimming: 3 bases; J trimming: 6 bases; junction bases outside the gene matches: 7. The CDR3 is made up of 16 amino acids. CDR3 nucleotides: TGCGCCAGCAGTGATGTCACTAGCGGGGGGAGGGATACGCAGTATTTT. Its protein product is CASSDVTSGGRDTQYF.

This chain uses TRBV14 with TRBJ1-6; D is unresolved. Germline V gene data show CDR1 as SGHDN and CDR2 as FVKESK. Trimming shortened V by 0 bases and J by 10 bases, and 10 bases separated the two germline ends. This CDR3 is 14 amino acids long. In DNA, the CDR3 is TGTGCCAGCAGCCAAGAAACTTCGAACTCACCCCTCCACTTT. Protein sequence: CASSQETSNSPLHF.

Many counts were recorded for this clonotype. The DNA for the CDR3 is TGTGCCAGCAGCCCCCCGGGACAGCACTACGAGCAGTACTTC. Translating it yields CASSPPGQHYEQYF. The chain joins TRBV7-9 to TRBJ2-7; 7 positions match TRBD1. The CDR3 length is 14 residues. The V and J ends lost 5 bases and 3 bases, in that order; junction bases with no gene match: 7. The germline V gene has CDR1 SEHNR and CDR2 FQNEAQ (reference sequence).

This clonotype was counted ten times or more. The chain has TRBV15 and TRBJ1-1, with no clear D. V was clipped by 8 bases and J by 6 bases, with 16 bases between them. Germline CDR1 reads LNHNV; CDR2 reads YYDKDF (reference sequence). The CDR3 extends over 13 amino acids. CDR3 sequence: CATRRRGNPEAFF. CDR3 nucleotides: TGTGCCACCCGTCGGCGGGGTAACCCTGAAGCTTTCTTT.

This clonotype was counted a few times. The V and J genes are TRBV6-1 and TRBJ1-2; 9 bases are shared with TRBD1. With 4 bases clipped from V and 4 bases from J, the junction kept 7 bases outside the gene matches. Germline V gives CDR1 MNHNS, CDR2 SASEGT. This CDR3 region has 15 residues. For the CDR3, the DNA is TGTGCCAGCAGTGGCTACAGGGGGCAAAGCTATGGCTACACCTTC. Translated: CASSGYRGQSYGYTF.

This clonotype occurred many times. J is TRBJ1-2 and V is TRBV3-1; 7 positions match TRBD1. The CDR3 runs 16 residues. With V trimmed by 0 bases and J by 6 bases, 10 bases remained unmatched. CDR1 is LGHDT and CDR2 is YNNKEL in the germline V gene (reference sequence). Here the CDR3 DNA reads TGTGCCAGCAGCCAAGACATCCCCAGGGGGAGGGATGGCTACACCTTC. Protein sequence: CASSQDIPRGRDGYTF.

This clonotype appeared many times. The chain employs TRBV18 and TRBJ2-3; the D is unclear. The CDR3 runs to 15 residues. V lost 2 bases and J 0 bases, leaving 9 bases between the germline ends. CDR1 is KGHSH and CDR2 is LQKENI in the germline V gene. The CDR3 spells CASSPGRISTDTQYF. The CDR3 DNA is TGTGCCAGCTCACCAGGGCGGATTAGCACAGATACGCAGTATTTT. Full variable domain (remainder filled in from reference TRBV18 and TRBJ2-3): NAGVMQNPRHLVRRRGQEARLRCSPMKGHSHVYWYRQLPEEGLKFMVYLQKENIIDESGMPKERFSAEFPKEGPSILRIQQVVRGDSAAYFCASSPGRISTDTQYFGPGTRLTVL.

This clonotype was found many times. The V and J genes are TRBV12-3 or TRBV12-4 and TRBJ1-1, with D possibly being TRBD1 (5 bases). V lost 6 bases and J lost 3, with 20 bases in between. The CDR3 extends over 16 amino acids. Written as DNA, the CDR3 is TGTGCCAGCAGCCGGGGACTAGATAGAGTGGACACTGAAGCTTTCTTT. Protein: CASSRGLDRVDTEAFF.

Notes on this clonotype: This may come from a read error, since a much larger clone is one base off. The conserved closing phenylalanine or tryptophan is absent in this CDR3, likely reflecting a read error. The chain recombines TRBV20-1 with TRBJ2-5; 14 bases line up with TRBD2. With 3 bases clipped from V and 0 bases from J, the junction kept 3 bases outside the gene matches. Germline CDR1 DFQATT, CDR2 SNEGSKA (reference sequence). This CDR3 has 16 amino acids. This CDR3 reads CSARGLAGVYQETQYL. For the CDR3, the DNA is TGCAGTGCTAGGGGACTAGCGGGGGTGTACCAAGAGACCCAGTACCTC.

The chain is built from TRBV18 and TRBJ1-3; 8 bases are a match to TRBD1. CDR1 and CDR2 from the germline V gene are KGHSH and LQKENI. The V gene end was trimmed by 3 bases and the J gene end by 0 bases; junction bases not matched to a gene: 7. This CDR3 contains 17 residues. The CDR3 nucleotides read TGTGCCAGCTCACCCATCGGACAGGGCCCCTCTGGAAACACCATATATTTT. This codes for CASSPIGQGPSGNTIYF. Full variable domain (missing parts from reference TRBV18 and TRBJ1-3): NAGVMQNPRHLVRRRGQEARLRCSPMKGHSHVYWYRQLPEEGLKFMVYLQKENIIDESGMPKERFSAEFPKEGPSILRIQQVVRGDSAAYFCASSPIGQGPSGNTIYFGEGSWLTVV.

This clonotype was seen a handful of times. V usage is TRBV2 and J usage is TRBJ2-5; TRBD1 aligns across 8 bases. This CDR3 contains 16 residues. V was pared by 3 bases and J by 1 base, with 7 bases of the junction left unmatched. Germline CDR1 and CDR2: SNHLY and FYNNEI. CDR3 residues: CASSDIGTGPQETQYF. The CDR3 DNA sequence: TGTGCCAGCAGTGATATTGGGACAGGTCCCCAAGAGACCCAGTACTTC.

The rearrangement links TRBV9 to TRBJ1-2; D not resolved. CDR1 and CDR2 from the germline V gene are SGDLS and YYNGEE. The CDR3 is 15 amino acids. Trimming shortened V by 4 bases and J by 4 bases, and 17 bases separated the two germline ends. This CDR3 is CASSSDGSPFYGYTF. The DNA for the CDR3 is TGTGCCAGCAGCTCCGACGGAAGTCCCTTCTATGGCTACACCTTC.

The chain joins TRBV18 to TRBJ2-7, with D tentatively TRBD1 or TRBD2 (5 bases each). V lost 3 bases and J lost 1, with 16 bases in between. The CDR3 covers 16 residues. Germline CDR1 is KGHSH and CDR2 is LQKENI. CDR3 region: CASSPGWTRGSYEQYF. The CDR3 bases are TGTGCCAGCTCACCGGGGTGGACGAGGGGTTCCTACGAGCAGTACTTC. Complete variable domain (other parts from reference TRBV18 and TRBJ2-7): NAGVMQNPRHLVRRRGQEARLRCSPMKGHSHVYWYRQLPEEGLKFMVYLQKENIIDESGMPKERFSAEFPKEGPSILRIQQVVRGDSAAYFCASSPGWTRGSYEQYFGPGTRLTVT.

This clonotype was counted ten times or more. The rearrangement uses TRBV7-2 and TRBJ2-4, with a weak D call TRBD1 (6 bases). Germline V CDR1 and CDR2: SGHTA, FQGNSA. V was trimmed by 5 bases and J by 6 bases, leaving 11 bases between them. The CDR3 extends over 13 amino acids. CDR3 DNA: TGTGCCAGCAGCGCGGACAGAAGAAACATTCAGTACTTC. Its protein is CASSADRRNIQYF.

This clonotype was seen many times. The J gene is TRBJ1-3, the V gene TRBV11-3; D not certain. Germline lookup yields CDR1 SGHNT and CDR2 YENEEA. V gave up 3 bases and J gave up 0 bases, with 12 bases separating them. This CDR3 is built from 16 residues. The CDR3 loop reads CASSFPSRSSGNTIYF. Written as DNA, the CDR3 is TGTGCCAGCAGCTTTCCCTCCAGAAGCTCTGGAAACACCATATATTTT.

This clonotype was observed at least ten times. The genes are TRBV24-1 and TRBJ1-2; the D gene is possibly TRBD1 (6 bases). The CDR3 is 14 amino acids. Germline V CDR1 and CDR2: KGHDR, SFDVKD. Trimming stripped 4 bases from V and 5 bases from J, with 13 bases between. Written as DNA, the CDR3 is TGTGCCACCAGTGACAGGGACACCCGGTATGGCTACACCTTC. It yields the protein CATSDRDTRYGYTF.

In this sample, this clonotype turned up many times. The chain joins TRBV11-2 to TRBJ2-3, with TRBD2 matching over 10 bases. V trimming: 5 bases; J trimming: 2 bases; junction bases outside the gene matches: 4. Germline CDR1 is SGHAT and CDR2 is FQNNGV. The CDR3 is made up of 15 amino acids. CDR3 region: CASSQLAGSTDTQYF. CDR3 bases: TGTGCCAGCAGCCAACTAGCGGGGTCCACAGATACGCAGTATTTT.

This clonotype appeared many times. This rearrangement joins TRBV7-8 to TRBJ2-1; 15 positions match TRBD2. The CDR3 totals 18 residues. CDR1 is SGHVS, CDR2 FQNEAQ, per germline. V dropped 5 bases and J dropped 4; count of bases not matched to a gene: 9. The CDR3 DNA follows: TGTGCCAGCAGCCCAGGGACTAGCGGGGGGTTGACTTACAATGAGCAGTTCTTC. Its protein product is CASSPGTSGGLTYNEQFF.